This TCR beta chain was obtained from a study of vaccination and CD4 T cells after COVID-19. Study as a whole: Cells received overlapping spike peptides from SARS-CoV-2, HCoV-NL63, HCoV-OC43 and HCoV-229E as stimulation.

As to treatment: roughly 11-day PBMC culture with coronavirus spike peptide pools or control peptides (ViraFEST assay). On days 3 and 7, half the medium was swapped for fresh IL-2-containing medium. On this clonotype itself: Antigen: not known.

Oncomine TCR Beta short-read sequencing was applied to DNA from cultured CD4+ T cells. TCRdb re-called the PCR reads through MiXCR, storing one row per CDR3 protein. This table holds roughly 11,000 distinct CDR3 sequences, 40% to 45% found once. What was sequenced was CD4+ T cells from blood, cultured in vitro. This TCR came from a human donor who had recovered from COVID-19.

The CDR3 region is CASSYLAGGFDTQYF. CDR3 bases: TGTGCCAGCAGTTACCTAGCGGGAGGGTTTGATACGCAGTATTTT. The chain uses TRBV6-5 and TRBJ2-3, with TRBD2 identical over 12 bases. The V gene end was trimmed by 2 bases and the J gene end by 6 bases; junction bases not matched to a gene: 3. The germline V gene has CDR1 MNHEY and CDR2 SVGAGI. This CDR3 region has 15 residues.